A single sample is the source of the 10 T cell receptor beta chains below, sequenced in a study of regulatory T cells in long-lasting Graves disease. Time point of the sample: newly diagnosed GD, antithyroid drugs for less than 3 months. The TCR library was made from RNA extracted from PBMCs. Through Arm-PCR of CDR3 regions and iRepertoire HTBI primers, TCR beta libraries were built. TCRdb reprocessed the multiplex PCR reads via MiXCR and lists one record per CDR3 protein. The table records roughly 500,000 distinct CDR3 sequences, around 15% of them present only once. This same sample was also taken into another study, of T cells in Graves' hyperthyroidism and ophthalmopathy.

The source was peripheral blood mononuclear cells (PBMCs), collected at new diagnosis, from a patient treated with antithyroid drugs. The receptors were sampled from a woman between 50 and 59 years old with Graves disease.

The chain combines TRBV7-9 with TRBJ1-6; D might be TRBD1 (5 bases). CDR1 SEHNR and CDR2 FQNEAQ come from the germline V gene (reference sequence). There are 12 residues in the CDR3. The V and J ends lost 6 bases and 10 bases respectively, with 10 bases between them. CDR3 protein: CASSIGASPLHF. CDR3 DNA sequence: TGTGCCAGCAGTATCGGGGCGTCACCCCTCCACTTT.

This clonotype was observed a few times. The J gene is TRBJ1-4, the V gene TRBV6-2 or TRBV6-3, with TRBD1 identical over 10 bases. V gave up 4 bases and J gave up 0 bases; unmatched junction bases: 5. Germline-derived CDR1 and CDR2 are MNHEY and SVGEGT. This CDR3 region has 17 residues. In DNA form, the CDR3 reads TGTGCCAGCAGTTCCGGGACAGGGGTTACAACTAATGAAAAACTGTTTTTT. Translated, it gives CASSSGTGVTTNEKLFF.

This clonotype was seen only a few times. The CDR3 reads CASSDPETQYF. CDR3 bases: TGTGCCAGCAGTGATCCTGAGACCCAGTACTTC. The rearrangement joins TRBV2 to TRBJ2-5; D is unresolved. The CDR3 has 11 amino acids. V was pared by 3 bases and J by 5 bases, with 4 bases between. Per germline, CDR1 SNHLY and CDR2 FYNNEI.

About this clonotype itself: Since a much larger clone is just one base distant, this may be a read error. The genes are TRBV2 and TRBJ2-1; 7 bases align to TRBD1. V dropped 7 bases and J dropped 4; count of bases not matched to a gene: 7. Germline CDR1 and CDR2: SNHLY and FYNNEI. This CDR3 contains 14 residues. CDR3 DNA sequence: TGTGCCAGCAACATGGGACAGAGATACAATGAGCAGTTCTTC. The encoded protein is CASNMGQRYNEQFF.

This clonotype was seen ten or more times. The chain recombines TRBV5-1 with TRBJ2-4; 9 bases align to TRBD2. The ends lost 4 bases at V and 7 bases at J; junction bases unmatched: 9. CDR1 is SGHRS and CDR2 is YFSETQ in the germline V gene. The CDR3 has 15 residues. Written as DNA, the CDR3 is TGCGCCAGCAGCCCTGGGACTAGCCAAAACAACATTCAGTACTTC. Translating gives CASSPGTSQNNIQYF.

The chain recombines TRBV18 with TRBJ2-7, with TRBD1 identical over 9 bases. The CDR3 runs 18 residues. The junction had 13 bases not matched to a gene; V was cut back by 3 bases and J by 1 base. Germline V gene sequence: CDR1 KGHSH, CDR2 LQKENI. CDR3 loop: CASSPSRGQGKGSYEQYF. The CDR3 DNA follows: TGTGCCAGCTCACCCTCCAGGGGACAGGGAAAAGGGTCCTACGAGCAGTACTTC.

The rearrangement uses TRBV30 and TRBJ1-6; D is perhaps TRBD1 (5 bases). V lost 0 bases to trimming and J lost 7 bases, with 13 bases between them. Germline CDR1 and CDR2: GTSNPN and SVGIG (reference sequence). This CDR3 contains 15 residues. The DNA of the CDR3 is TGTGCCTGGAGTGTACTTGGGACGCCAAATTCACCCCTCCACTTT. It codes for CAWSVLGTPNSPLHF.

DNA for the CDR3: TGTGCCAGCAGCCAAGACGTGTTCGGCTACACCTTC. The encoded protein is CASSQDVFGYTF. V and J are TRBV12-3 or TRBV12-4 and TRBJ1-2; D is unclear. CDR3 length: 12 amino acids. Trimming left V 6 bases short and J 8 bases short, with 13 bases between.

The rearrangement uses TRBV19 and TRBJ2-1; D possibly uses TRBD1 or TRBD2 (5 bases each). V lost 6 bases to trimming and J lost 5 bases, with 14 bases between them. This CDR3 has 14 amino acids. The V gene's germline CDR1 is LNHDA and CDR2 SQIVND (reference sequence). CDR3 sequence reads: CASSPGTLNNEQFF. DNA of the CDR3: TGTGCCAGTAGCCCCGGGACCCTGAACAATGAGCAGTTCTTC.

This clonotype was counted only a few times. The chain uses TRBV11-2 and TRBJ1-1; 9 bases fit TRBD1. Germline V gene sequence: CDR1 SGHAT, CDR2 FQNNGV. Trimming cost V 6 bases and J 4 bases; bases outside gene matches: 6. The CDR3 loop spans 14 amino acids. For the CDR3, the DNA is TGTGCCAGCAGAGACCGGGACAGGGTCACTGAAGCTTTCTTT. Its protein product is CASRDRDRVTEAFF.